The rows below give T cell receptor beta chains drawn from one sample of a study of Ad26.COV2.S vaccination and SARS-CoV-2 variants. TCRdb's table, derived via immunoSEQ multiplex PCR, lists solely in-frame clones and lacks some. The sample lists fewer than 500,000 clones, roughly 88% seen once, with approximately 4.5% in the top ten. The sequenced sample was peripheral blood, obtained in a trial of Ad26.COV2.S vaccine versus placebo. The receptors come from a person between 18 and 65 years old who received the Ad26.COV2.S COVID-19 vaccine or a placebo. Both conserved end residues are part of each CDR3. A D gene is named only where the DNA matches it firmly. Not all rows give a size; the values are once, few, many and, for expanded clones, a class.

J: TRBJ2-7
size: .
V: TRBV7-2
D: TRBD2
DNA: TGTGCCAGCAGCTTAGCCGGGACTAGCTTGATCTCCTACGAGCAGTACTTC
CDR3: CASSLAGTSLISYEQYF

J: TRBJ2-1
size: .
V: TRBV4-3
D: .
DNA: TGCGCCAGCAGCCAAGATCTGCGGGGCTACTACAATGAGCAGTTCTTC
CDR3: CASSQDLRGYYNEQFF

J: TRBJ2-3
size: .
V: TRBV18
D: .
DNA: TGTGCCAGCTCAAGCGCAGATACGCAGTATTTT
CDR3: CASSSADTQYF

J: TRBJ2-1
size: .
V: TRBV6-2/TRBV6-3
D: TRBD2
DNA: TGTGCCAGCAGTTGGACTAGCGGGATTTTCTACAATGAGCAGTTCTTC
CDR3: CASSWTSGIFYNEQFF

J: TRBJ2-2
size: once
V: TRBV6-5
D: TRBD1
DNA: TGTGCCAGCGGACGGGACAGGGGGAACACCGGGGAGCTGTTTTTT
CDR3: CASGRDRGNTGELFF

J: TRBJ2-3
size: once
V: TRBV6-2/TRBV6-3
D: .
DNA: TGTGCCAGCAGCCACACAGATACGCAGTATTTT
CDR3: CASSHTDTQYF

J: TRBJ2-1
size: .
V: TRBV19
D: .
DNA: TGTGCCAGTAAAGGTTTCGGGTGGGCAGGTTACAATGAGCAGTTCTTC
CDR3: CASKGFGWAGYNEQFF

J: TRBJ2-2
size: .
V: TRBV30
D: .
DNA: TGTGCCTGGAGTGTGGGCGGGTACACCGGGGAGCTGTTTTTT
CDR3: CAWSVGGYTGELFF

J: TRBJ2-5
size: .
V: TRBV5-1
D: .
DNA: TGCGCCAGCAGCATGGACGGACAAGAGACCCAGTACTTC
CDR3: CASSMDGQETQYF

J: TRBJ2-1
size: .
V: TRBV28
D: .
DNA: TGTGCCAGCAGTTCTGGACAGTCCGCTAAGAATGAGCAGTTCTTC
CDR3: CASSSGQSAKNEQFF

J: TRBJ2-1
size: .
V: TRBV5-1
D: .
DNA: TGCGCCAGCAGCCCACCCCGGGCCGATGAGCAGTTCTTC
CDR3: CASSPPRADEQFF

J: TRBJ1-4
size: .
V: TRBV28
D: .
DNA: TGTGCCAGCAGTTTTCGGGATAGGGAAAAACTGTTTTTT
CDR3: CASSFRDREKLFF

J: TRBJ2-7
size: .
V: TRBV15
D: TRBD1
DNA: TGTGCCACCAGCAGAGGAGGGGGCCTTGGGGACACCAAGTACTTC
CDR3: CATSRGGGLGDTKYF

J: TRBJ1-3
size: .
V: TRBV4-3
D: .
DNA: TGCGCCAGCAGCCAAGAAGAAGGGAGCGGAAACACCATATATTTT
CDR3: CASSQEEGSGNTIYF

J: TRBJ1-1
size: .
V: TRBV18
D: .
DNA: TGTGCCAGCTCACCTCCGGACACCCCGAGGACTGAAGCTTTCTTT
CDR3: CASSPPDTPRTEAFF

J: TRBJ2-1
size: .
V: TRBV9
D: .
DNA: TGTGCCAGCAGCGTAGCGGTACGCTCCTACAATGAGCAGTTCTTC
CDR3: CASSVAVRSYNEQFF

J: TRBJ2-3
size: .
V: TRBV27
D: .
DNA: TGTGCCAGCAATACGAGGGGCCGGAGCACAGATACGCAGTATTTT
CDR3: CASNTRGRSTDTQYF

J: TRBJ2-7
size: .
V: TRBV5-4
D: .
DNA: TGTGCCAGCAGCTTGGTGGACTACCCCGAGCAGTACTTC
CDR3: CASSLVDYPEQYF

J: TRBJ2-3
size: once
V: TRBV28
D: .
DNA: TGTGCCAGCAGTTTATCGCGGGGCGCAGATACGCAGTATTTT
CDR3: CASSLSRGADTQYF

J: TRBJ1-4
size: many
V: TRBV6-5
D: .
DNA: TGTGCCAGCAGGGGCGGACTTGCAACTAATGAAAAACTGTTTTTT
CDR3: CASRGGLATNEKLFF

J: TRBJ2-7
size: .
V: TRBV4-1
D: TRBD2
DNA: TGCGCCAGCAGCCAACTAGCAGCGGGGACCTACGAGCAGTACTTC
CDR3: CASSQLAAGTYEQYF

J: TRBJ2-7
size: .
V: TRBV5-6
D: TRBD2
DNA: TGTGCCAGCAGCCCCCTCGGGACTAGAACCTACGAGCAGTACTTC
CDR3: CASSPLGTRTYEQYF

J: TRBJ1-6
size: .
V: TRBV27
D: TRBD1
DNA: TGTGCCAGCAAAAAGGGACAGGGAAATAATTCACCCCTCCACTTT
CDR3: CASKKGQGNNSPLHF

J: TRBJ1-1
size: .
V: TRBV15
D: .
DNA: TGTGCCACCAGCAGAGCGGGACGTCTGAACACTGAAGCTTTCTTT
CDR3: CATSRAGRLNTEAFF

J: TRBJ2-1
size: .
V: TRBV4-2
D: .
DNA: TGTGCCAGCAGCCAAGATCGGTCGGGCTACTCCTACAATGAGCAGTTCTTC
CDR3: CASSQDRSGYSYNEQFF

J: TRBJ2-3
size: .
V: TRBV5-1
D: .
DNA: TGCGCCAGCAGCTTGTCCAAGAGCACAGATACGCAGTATTTT
CDR3: CASSLSKSTDTQYF

J: TRBJ2-7
size: .
V: TRBV7-2
D: .
DNA: TGTGCCAGCAGCGATAATGTGGGAGTAGCCGAGCAGTACTTC
CDR3: CASSDNVGVAEQYF

J: TRBJ1-6
size: .
V: TRBV6-6
D: .
DNA: TGTGCCAGCCATAGGGAGGGTAGGGCATCACCCCTCCACTTT
CDR3: CASHREGRASPLHF

J: TRBJ1-2
size: .
V: TRBV7-9
D: .
DNA: TGTGCCAGCAGCTTAGGGACCGGGAACTATGGCTACACCTTC
CDR3: CASSLGTGNYGYTF

J: TRBJ2-2
size: .
V: TRBV6-2/TRBV6-3
D: .
DNA: TGTGCCAGCCGCCGGCCGGGCACCGGGGAGCTGTTTTTT
CDR3: CASRRPGTGELFF

J: TRBJ2-5
size: .
V: TRBV5-1
D: .
DNA: TGCGCCAGCAGCTTGTCTTCCGGGAGCGGAGAGACCCAGTACTTC
CDR3: CASSLSSGSGETQYF

J: TRBJ2-7
size: .
V: TRBV28
D: TRBD2
DNA: TGTGCCAGCAGGGACACTAGCGCCGCGACCTACGAGCAGTACTTC
CDR3: CASRDTSAATYEQYF

J: TRBJ2-7
size: .
V: TRBV15
D: .
DNA: TGTGCCACCAGCCGCGACCCCCTGCGGGAGCAGTACTTC
CDR3: CATSRDPLREQYF

J: TRBJ2-1
size: .
V: TRBV7-7
D: TRBD2
DNA: TGTGCTAGCAGCTTACTAGCGGGAGGGGGGCACAATGAGCAGTTCTTC
CDR3: CASSLLAGGGHNEQFF

J: TRBJ1-5
size: .
V: TRBV5-4
D: .
DNA: TGTGCCAGCAGTTCTGGACCGTCTAGCAATCAGCCCCAGCATTTT
CDR3: CASSSGPSSNQPQHF

J: TRBJ2-2
size: .
V: TRBV7-6
D: TRBD2
DNA: TGTGCCAGCAGCCTCGGGACTAGAGGAGTAACCGGGGAGCTGTTTTTT
CDR3: CASSLGTRGVTGELFF

J: TRBJ2-6
size: .
V: TRBV19
D: TRBD1
DNA: TGTGCCAGTAGTACTCGACAGGGCGCTGGGGCCAACGTCCTGACTTTC
CDR3: CASSTRQGAGANVLTF

J: TRBJ2-1
size: .
V: TRBV6-4
D: TRBD2
DNA: TGTGCCAGCAGCAACTTAGCGGGAGGATATGAGCAGTTCTTC
CDR3: CASSNLAGGYEQFF

J: TRBJ2-7
size: .
V: TRBV12-5
D: TRBD1
DNA: TGTGCTAGTGCTCGTGGGACAGGGAATTCTTACGAGCAGTACTTC
CDR3: CASARGTGNSYEQYF

J: TRBJ2-3
size: once
V: TRBV28
D: .
DNA: TGTGCCAGCAGAACGCCGGATACGCAGTATTTT
CDR3: CASRTPDTQYF

J: TRBJ2-3
size: .
V: TRBV9
D: TRBD2
DNA: TGTGCCAGCAGCGTCGGGAGCGGGAGGGCCGCGATTAGCACAGATACGCAGTATTTT
CDR3: CASSVGSGRAAISTDTQYF

J: TRBJ2-1
size: .
V: TRBV19
D: TRBD1
DNA: TGTGCCAGTAGATTAATTGGCAGGGGGCGAACAGGCGTCGACAATGAGCAGTTCTTC
CDR3: CASRLIGRGRTGVDNEQFF

J: TRBJ2-7
size: .
V: TRBV2
D: .
DNA: TGTGCCAGCAGCCCGAATACCTACGAGCAGTACTTC
CDR3: CASSPNTYEQYF

J: TRBJ1-2
size: .
V: TRBV28
D: .
DNA: TGTGCCAGCAGTTTAAACCTATCTGGCTACACCTTC
CDR3: CASSLNLSGYTF

J: TRBJ2-7
size: .
V: TRBV29-1
D: .
DNA: TGCAGCGTCCGCCAGGGAGACGAGCAGTACTTC
CDR3: CSVRQGDEQYF

J: TRBJ2-3
size: .
V: TRBV4-2
D: TRBD2
DNA: TGTGCCAGCAGCCAAGGTAGCGGGAGGGTAGGAGATACGCAGTATTTT
CDR3: CASSQGSGRVGDTQYF

J: TRBJ1-3
size: .
V: TRBV6-2/TRBV6-3
D: .
DNA: TGTGCCAGCAGTGGCCCCAGCCCAGGGGCCGACTCTGGAAACACCATATATTTT
CDR3: CASSGPSPGADSGNTIYF

J: TRBJ2-2
size: .
V: TRBV2
D: TRBD2
DNA: TGTGCCAGCATGGGGACTAGCGGGATGGCCAACACCGGGGAGCTGTTTTTT
CDR3: CASMGTSGMANTGELFF